This TCR beta chain was recovered during a study of breast tumors, draining lymph nodes, adjacent tissues. Study results and limitations: The data were judged consistent with most tumor T cells coming from lymph node and expanding in tumor.

The germline gives CDR1 PRHDT, CDR2 FYEKMQ (reference sequence). This CDR3 is built from 13 residues. The V end was cut by 0 bases, the J end by 3 bases, with 6 bases between. Breast cancer patients provided tissue from their axillary draining lymph nodes. TCRdb re-derived calls from the multiplex PCR reads in MiXCR, one entry per CDR3 protein. The sample lists some 170,000 distinct CDR3 sequences; around 35% were seen once. This clonotype was picked up many times. No antigen is known for it. The chain combines TRBV13 with TRBJ2-7; no definite D call. The clonotype was recovered from a female donor with breast cancer. Some clones in this sample may be carry-over from other donors' samples. Sequenced: axillary lymph node tissue. CDR3 sequence (DNA): TGTGCCAGCAGCTTAGGCCGGTTCTACGAGCAGTACTTC. Translating gives CASSLGRFYEQYF.